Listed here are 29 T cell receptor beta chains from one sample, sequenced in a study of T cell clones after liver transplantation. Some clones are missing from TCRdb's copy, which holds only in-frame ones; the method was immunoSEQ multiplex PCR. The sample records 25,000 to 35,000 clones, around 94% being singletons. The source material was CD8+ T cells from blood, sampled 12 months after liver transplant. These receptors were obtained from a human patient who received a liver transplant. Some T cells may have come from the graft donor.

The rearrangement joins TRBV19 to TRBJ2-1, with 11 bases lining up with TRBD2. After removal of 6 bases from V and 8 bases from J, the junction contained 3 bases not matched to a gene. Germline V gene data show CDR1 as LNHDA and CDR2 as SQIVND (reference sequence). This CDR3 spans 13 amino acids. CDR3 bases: TGTGCCAGTAGGACTAGCGGGATCTATGAGCAGTTCTTC. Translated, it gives CASRTSGIYEQFF. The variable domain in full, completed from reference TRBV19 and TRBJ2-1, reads DGGITQSPKYLFRKEGQNVTLSCEQNLNHDAMYWYRQDPGQGLRLIYYSQIVNDFQKGDIAEGYSVSREKKESFPLTVTSAQKNPTAFYLCASRTSGIYEQFFGPGTRLTVL.

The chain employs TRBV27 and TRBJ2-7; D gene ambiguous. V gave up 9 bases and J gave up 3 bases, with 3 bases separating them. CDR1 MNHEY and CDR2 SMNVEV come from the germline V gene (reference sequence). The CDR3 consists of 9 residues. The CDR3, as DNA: TGTGCCAGACACTACGAGCAGTACTTC. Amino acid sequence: CARHYEQYF.

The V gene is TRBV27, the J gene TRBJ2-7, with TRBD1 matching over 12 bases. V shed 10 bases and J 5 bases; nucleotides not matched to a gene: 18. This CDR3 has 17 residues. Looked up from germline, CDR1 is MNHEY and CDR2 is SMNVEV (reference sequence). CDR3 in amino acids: CATVLLGQGAAGDEQYF. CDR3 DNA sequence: TGTGCCACCGTACTTCTGGGACAGGGGGCGGCGGGCGACGAGCAGTACTTC.

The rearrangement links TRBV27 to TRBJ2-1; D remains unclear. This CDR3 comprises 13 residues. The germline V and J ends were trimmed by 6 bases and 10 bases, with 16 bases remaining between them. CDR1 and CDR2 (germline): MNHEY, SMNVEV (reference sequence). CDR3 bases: TGTGCCAGCAGCCCCAGAACGGATCGAGAGCAGTTCTTC. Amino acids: CASSPRTDREQFF.

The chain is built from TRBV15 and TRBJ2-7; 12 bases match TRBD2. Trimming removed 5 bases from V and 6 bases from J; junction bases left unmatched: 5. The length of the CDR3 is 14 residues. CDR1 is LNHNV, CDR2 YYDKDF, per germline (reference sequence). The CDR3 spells CATSPRTSGIEQYF. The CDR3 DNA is TGTGCCACCAGCCCCCGGACTAGCGGGATCGAGCAGTACTTC. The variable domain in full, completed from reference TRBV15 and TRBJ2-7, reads DAMVIQNPRYQVTQFGKPVTLSCSQTLNHNVMYWYQQKSSQAPKLLFHYYDKDFNNEADTPDNFQSRRPNTSFCFLDIRSPGLGDTAMYLCATSPRTSGIEQYFGPGTRLTVT.

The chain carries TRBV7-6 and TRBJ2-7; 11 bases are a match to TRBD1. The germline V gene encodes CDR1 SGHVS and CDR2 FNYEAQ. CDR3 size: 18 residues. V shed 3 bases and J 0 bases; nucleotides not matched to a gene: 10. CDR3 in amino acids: CASSLGDRGDLSSYEQYF. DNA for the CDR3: TGTGCCAGCAGCTTGGGGGACAGGGGGGACCTTAGCTCCTACGAGCAGTACTTC.

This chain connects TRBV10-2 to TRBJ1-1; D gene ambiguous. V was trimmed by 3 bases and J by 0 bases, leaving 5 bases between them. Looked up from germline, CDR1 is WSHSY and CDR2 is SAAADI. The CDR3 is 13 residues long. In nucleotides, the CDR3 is TGCGCCAGCAGTGATCCGGTGAACACTGAAGCTTTCTTT. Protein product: CASSDPVNTEAFF.

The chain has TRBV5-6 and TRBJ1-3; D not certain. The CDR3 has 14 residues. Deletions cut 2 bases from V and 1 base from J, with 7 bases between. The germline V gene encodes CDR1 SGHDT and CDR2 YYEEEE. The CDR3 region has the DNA TGTGCCAGCAGCTTTGCAAAGTCTGGAAACACCATATATTTT. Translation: CASSFAKSGNTIYF.

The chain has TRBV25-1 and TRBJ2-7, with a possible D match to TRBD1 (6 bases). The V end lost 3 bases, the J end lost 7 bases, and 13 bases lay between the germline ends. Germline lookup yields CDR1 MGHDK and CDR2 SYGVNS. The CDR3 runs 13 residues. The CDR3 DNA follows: TGTGCCAGCAGTGACACACCAGGGGATGAGCAGTACTTC. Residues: CASSDTPGDEQYF.

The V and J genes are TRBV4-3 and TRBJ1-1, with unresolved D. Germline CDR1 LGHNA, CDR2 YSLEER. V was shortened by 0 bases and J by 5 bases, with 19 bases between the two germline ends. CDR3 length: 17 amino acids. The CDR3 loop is CASSQEYGLGKETEAFF. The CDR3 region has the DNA TGCGCCAGCAGCCAAGAATATGGATTGGGAAAAGAGACTGAAGCTTTCTTT.

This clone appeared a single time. CDR3 nucleotides: TGTGCCAGCAGCTTAGATCAAATGGTAGCGGGAGGTTCCAAAGAAGGGACCCAGTACTTC. Translation: CASSLDQMVAGGSKEGTQYF. This sequence joins TRBV11-2 and TRBJ2-5; TRBD2 aligns across 10 bases. The J segment lost 7 bases and the V segment lost 0 bases, leaving 20 bases of the junction unmatched. Per the germline V gene, CDR1 is SGHAT and CDR2 is FQNNGV. CDR3 length: 20 residues.

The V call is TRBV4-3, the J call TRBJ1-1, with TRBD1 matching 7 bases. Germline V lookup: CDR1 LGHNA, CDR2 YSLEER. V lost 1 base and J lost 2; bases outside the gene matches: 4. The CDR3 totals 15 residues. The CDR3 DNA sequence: TGCGCCAGCAGCCAAGTACACAGGGGCAACACTGAAGCTTTCTTT. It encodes CASSQVHRGNTEAFF.

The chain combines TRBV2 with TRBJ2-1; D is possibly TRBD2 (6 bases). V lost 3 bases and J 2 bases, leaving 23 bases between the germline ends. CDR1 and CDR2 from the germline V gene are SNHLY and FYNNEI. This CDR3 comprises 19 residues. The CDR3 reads CASSDPRSLAEGAYNEQFF. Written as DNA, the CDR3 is TGTGCCAGCAGTGATCCGAGATCACTAGCAGAGGGCGCCTACAATGAGCAGTTCTTC. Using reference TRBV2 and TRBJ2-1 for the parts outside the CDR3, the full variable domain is EPEVTQTPSHQVTQMGQEVILRCVPISNHLYFYWYRQILGQKVEFLVSFYNNEISEKSEIFDDQFSVERPDGSNFTLKIRSTKLEDSAMYFCASSDPRSLAEGAYNEQFFGPGTRLTVL.

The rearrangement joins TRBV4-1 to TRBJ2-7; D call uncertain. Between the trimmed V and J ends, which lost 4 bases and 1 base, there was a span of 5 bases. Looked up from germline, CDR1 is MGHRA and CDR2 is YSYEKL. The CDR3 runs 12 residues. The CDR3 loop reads CASSPRSYEQYF. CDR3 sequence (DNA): TGCGCCAGCAGCCCGCGATCCTACGAGCAGTACTTC.

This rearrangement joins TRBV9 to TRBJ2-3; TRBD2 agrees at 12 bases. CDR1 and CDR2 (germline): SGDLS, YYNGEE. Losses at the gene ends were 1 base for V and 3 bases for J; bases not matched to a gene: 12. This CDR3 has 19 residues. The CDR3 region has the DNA TGTGCCAGCAGCGTAATGCCGGGACTAGCGGGTTGGATAACAGATACGCAGTATTTT. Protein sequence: CASSVMPGLAGWITDTQYF.

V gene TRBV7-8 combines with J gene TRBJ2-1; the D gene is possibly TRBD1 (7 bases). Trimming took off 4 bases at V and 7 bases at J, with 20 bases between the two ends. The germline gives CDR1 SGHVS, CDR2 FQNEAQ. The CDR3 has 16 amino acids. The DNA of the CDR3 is TGTGCCAGCAGCTCACTTCTAGCGTCAGGGGGGAATGAGCAGTTCTTC. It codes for CASSSLLASGGNEQFF.

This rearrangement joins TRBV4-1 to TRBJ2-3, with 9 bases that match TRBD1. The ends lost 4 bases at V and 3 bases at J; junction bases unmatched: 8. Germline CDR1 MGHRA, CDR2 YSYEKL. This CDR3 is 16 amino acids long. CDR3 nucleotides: TGCGCCAGCAGCCTCCGTACAGGGGGCAGGACAGATACGCAGTATTTT. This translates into CASSLRTGGRTDTQYF.

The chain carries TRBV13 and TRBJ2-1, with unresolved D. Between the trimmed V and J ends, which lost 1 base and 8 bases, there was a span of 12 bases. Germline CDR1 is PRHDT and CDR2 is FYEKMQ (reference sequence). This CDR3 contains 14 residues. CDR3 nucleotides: TGTGCCAGCAGCTTAGATATTTCCGCGGATGAGCAGTTCTTC. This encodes CASSLDISADEQFF. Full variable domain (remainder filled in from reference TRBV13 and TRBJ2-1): AAGVIQSPRHLIKEKRETATLKCYPIPRHDTVYWYQQGPGQDPQFLISFYEKMQSDKGSIPDRFSAQQFSDYHSELNMSSLELGDSALYFCASSLDISADEQFFGPGTRLTVL.

In DNA, the CDR3 is TGTGCCAGCAGCCCCGGTTGGGAGTCCGGGGAGCTGTTTTTT. Its translation: CASSPGWESGELFF. V usage is TRBV5-6 and J usage is TRBJ2-2; tentatively, D is TRBD2 (5 bases). CDR3 size: 14 residues. Germline CDR1 reads SGHDT; CDR2 reads YYEEEE. The V and J ends lost 4 bases and 6 bases respectively, with 13 bases between them.

For the CDR3, the DNA is TGCGCCAGCAGCCAAGAGACTAGCGGGGGCCAAGAGACCCAGTACTTC. It specifies CASSQETSGGQETQYF. The rearrangement links TRBV4-3 to TRBJ2-5; TRBD2 agrees at 12 bases. Looked up from germline, CDR1 is LGHNA and CDR2 is YSLEER. V was clipped by 0 bases and J by 1 base; unmatched bases: 0. The CDR3 spans 16 residues.

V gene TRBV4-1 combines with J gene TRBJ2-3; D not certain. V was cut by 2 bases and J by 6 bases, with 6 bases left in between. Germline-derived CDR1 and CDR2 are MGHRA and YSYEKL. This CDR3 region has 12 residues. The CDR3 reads CASSQTGDTQYF. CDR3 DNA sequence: TGCGCCAGCAGCCAAACTGGGGATACGCAGTATTTT.

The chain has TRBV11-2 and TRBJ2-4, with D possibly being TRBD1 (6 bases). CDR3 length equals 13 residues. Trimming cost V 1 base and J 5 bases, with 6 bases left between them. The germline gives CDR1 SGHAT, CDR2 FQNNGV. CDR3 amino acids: CASSLGGQNIQYF. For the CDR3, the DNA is TGTGCCAGCAGCTTAGGGGGGCAAAACATTCAGTACTTC. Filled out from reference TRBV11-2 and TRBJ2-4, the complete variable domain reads EAGVAQSPRYKIIEKRQSVAFWCNPISGHATLYWYQQILGQGPKLLIQFQNNGVVDDSQLPKDRFSAERLKGVDSTLKIQPAKLEDSAVYLCASSLGGQNIQYFGAGTRLSVL.

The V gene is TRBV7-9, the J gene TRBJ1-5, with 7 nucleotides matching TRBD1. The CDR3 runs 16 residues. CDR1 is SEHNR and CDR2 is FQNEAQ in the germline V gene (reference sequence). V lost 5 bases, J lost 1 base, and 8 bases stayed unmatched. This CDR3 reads CASSLYQGGSNQPQHF. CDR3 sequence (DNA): TGTGCCAGCAGCCTATACCAGGGGGGCAGCAATCAGCCCCAGCATTTT.

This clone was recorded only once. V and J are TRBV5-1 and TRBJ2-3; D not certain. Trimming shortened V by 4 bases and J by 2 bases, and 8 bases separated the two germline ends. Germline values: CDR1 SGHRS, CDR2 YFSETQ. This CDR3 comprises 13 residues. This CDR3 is CASSPKPTDTQYF. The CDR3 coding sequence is TGCGCCAGCAGCCCAAAGCCCACAGATACGCAGTATTTT.

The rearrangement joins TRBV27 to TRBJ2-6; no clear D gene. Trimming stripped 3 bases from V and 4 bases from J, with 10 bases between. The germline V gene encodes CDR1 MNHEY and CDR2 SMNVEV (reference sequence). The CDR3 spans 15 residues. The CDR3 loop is CASSFLVGGANVLTF. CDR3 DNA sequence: TGTGCCAGCAGTTTCCTAGTTGGGGGGGCCAACGTCCTGACTTTC.

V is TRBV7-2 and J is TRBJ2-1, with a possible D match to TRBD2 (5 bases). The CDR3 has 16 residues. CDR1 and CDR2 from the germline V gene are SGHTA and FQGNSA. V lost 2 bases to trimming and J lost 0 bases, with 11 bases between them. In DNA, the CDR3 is TGTGCCAGCAGCTTACCGGGGTCTAGCTCCTACAATGAGCAGTTCTTC. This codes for CASSLPGSSSYNEQFF.

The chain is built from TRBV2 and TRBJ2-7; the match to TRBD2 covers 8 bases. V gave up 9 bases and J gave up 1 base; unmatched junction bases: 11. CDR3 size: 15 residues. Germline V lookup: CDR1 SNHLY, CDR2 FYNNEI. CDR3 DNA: TGTGCCAGTAATCCAAGCGGGAGTTCTTCCTACGAGCAGTACTTC. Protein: CASNPSGSSSYEQYF.

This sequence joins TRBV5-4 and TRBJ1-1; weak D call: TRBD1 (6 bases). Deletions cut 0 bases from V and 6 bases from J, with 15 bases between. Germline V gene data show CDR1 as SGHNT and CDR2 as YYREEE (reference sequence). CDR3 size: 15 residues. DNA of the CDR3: TGTGCCAGCAGCTTGGCGGGCGGGGGCTTGTCTGAAGCTTTCTTT. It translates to CASSLAGGGLSEAFF.

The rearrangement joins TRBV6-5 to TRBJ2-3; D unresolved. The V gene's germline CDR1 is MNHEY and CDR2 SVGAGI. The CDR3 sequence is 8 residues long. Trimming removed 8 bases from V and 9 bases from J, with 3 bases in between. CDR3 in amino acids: CASGTQYF. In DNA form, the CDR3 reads TGTGCCAGCGGGACGCAGTATTTT.